This TCR beta chain derives from a study of shared clonotypes between healthy human individuals. The wider study: Every donor yielded three CD4 naive, three CD4 memory, two CD8 naive and one CD8 memory plate.

General study findings and limits: For naive CD4 cells, roughly 4.8% of clonotypes were shared across a handful of donors. Among non-shared clonotypes, generation probabilities were lower than among those shared by all four donors.

Details on this clone: What it binds is unknown.

As defined, naive CD8 cells were CD45RO-negative and positively selected for CCR7, with terminally differentiated effector memory CD45RA+ cells excluded. The table came from immunoSEQ multiplex PCR; TCRdb's copy has only in-frame clones and leaves some out. Among 800,000 or so clones, 96% were seen once, and the ten largest hold less than 0.25%. The V and J ends lost 3 bases and 7 bases, in that order; junction bases with no gene match: 4. Germline lookup yields CDR1 SGDLS and CDR2 YYNGEE. The CDR3 loop spans 14 amino acids. The J gene is TRBJ2-1, the V gene TRBV9; 10 nucleotides match TRBD1. The source of this sequence is a man aged 30 to 45 in good health. Sequencing used naive CD8+ T cells sorted from blood. The CDR3 DNA reads TGTGCCAGCAGCGCCGGGACAGGGGTTAATGAGCAGTTCTTC. This sequence encodes CASSAGTGVNEQFF. The whole variable domain, filled in from reference TRBV9 and TRBJ2-1, reads DSGVTQTPKHLITATGQRVTLRCSPRSGDLSVYWYQQSLDQGLQFLIQYYNGEERAKGNILERFSAQQFPDLHSELNLSSLELGDSALYFCASSAGTGVNEQFFGPGTRLTVL.